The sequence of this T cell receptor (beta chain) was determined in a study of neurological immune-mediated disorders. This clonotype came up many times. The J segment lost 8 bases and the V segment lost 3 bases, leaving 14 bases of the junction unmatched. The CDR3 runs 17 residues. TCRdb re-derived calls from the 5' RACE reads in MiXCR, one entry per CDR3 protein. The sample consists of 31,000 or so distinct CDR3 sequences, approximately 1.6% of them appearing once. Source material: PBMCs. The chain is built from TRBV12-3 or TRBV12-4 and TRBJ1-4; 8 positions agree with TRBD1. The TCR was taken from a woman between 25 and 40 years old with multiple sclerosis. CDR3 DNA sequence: TGTGCCAGCAGTTTTAACAGGGGGGGCGGGAAGTCGGAAAAACTGTTTTTT. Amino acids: CASSFNRGGGKSEKLFF.